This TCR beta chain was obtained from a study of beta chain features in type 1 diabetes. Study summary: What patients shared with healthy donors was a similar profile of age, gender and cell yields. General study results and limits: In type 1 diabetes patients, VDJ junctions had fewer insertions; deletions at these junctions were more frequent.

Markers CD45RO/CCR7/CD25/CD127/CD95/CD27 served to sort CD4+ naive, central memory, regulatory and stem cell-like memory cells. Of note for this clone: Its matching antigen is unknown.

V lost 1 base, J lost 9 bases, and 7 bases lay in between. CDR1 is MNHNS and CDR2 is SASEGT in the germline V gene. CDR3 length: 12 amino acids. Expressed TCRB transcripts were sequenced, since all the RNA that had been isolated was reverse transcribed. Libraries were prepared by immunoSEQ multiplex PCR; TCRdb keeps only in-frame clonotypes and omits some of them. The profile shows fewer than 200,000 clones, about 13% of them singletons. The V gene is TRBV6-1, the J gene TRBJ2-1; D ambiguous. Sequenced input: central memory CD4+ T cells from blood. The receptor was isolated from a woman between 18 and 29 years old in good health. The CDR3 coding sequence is TGTGCCAGCAGTGAAGAGCGTACTGAGCAGTTCTTC. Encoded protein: CASSEERTEQFF.